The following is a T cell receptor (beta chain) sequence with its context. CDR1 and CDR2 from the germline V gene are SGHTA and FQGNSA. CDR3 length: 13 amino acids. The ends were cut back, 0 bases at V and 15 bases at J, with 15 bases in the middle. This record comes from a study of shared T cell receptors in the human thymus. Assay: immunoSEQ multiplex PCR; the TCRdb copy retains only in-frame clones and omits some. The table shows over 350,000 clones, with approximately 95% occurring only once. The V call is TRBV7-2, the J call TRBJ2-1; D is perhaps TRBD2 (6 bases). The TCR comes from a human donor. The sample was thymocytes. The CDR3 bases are TGTGCCAGCAGCTTAGCGCGCGGGGATAGACGGTTCTTC. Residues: CASSLARGDRRFF.